This TCR beta chain was recovered during a study of shared clonotypes between healthy human individuals. Findings and caveats of the study: Generation probabilities were higher for clonotypes shared across all four sorted-subset donors than for unshared ones. Naive subsets generally exceeded memory subsets in estimated richness.

It was into CD45RA+ naive and CD45RA-negative memory subsets that the CD4+ cells were split. This CDR3 is 15 amino acids long. The V gene's germline CDR1 is MNHNS and CDR2 SASEGT. Germline trimming cut 5 bases from V and 0 bases from J; bases unmatched to any gene: 6. As concerns this clone: Its target is unknown.

Using immunoSEQ multiplex PCR, the repertoire was profiled, and TCRdb retains in-frame clones only, with some absent. The table shows 2 million to 3 million clones, with roughly 93% occurring only once. This TCR came from a young man in good health. Some clones in this sample may be carry-over from other donors' samples. The sequencing sample was made of naive CD4+ T cells from PBMCs. The subset was: CD45RA+ positively selected. The chain couples TRBV6-1 to TRBJ2-7; 8 bases agree with TRBD1. In DNA, the CDR3 is TGTGCCAGCAGTCGACAGGGACAGGTCTCCTACGAGCAGTACTTC. Translated, it gives CASSRQGQVSYEQYF.